These T cell receptor beta chains were read from a single sample in a study of blood T cell repertoires in COVID-19. Method: immunoSEQ multiplex PCR; TCRdb's copy keeps in-frame clones and lacks some. Of fewer than 150,000 clones in the sample, around four fifths were seen once. Specimen: peripheral blood. The receptors shown here come from a human donor in a cohort sampled during active COVID-19. Each CDR3 is given with its conserved first and last residue. D genes are given only for firm matches. Clone sizes are given selectively: once, few, many, or a class where the clone is expanded.

DNA	CDR3	V	J	D	size
TGTGCCAGTAGTCTCGAGACAGGGAAGGTCAAAAACATTCAGTACTTC	CASSLETGKVKNIQYF	TRBV19	TRBJ2-4	TRBD1	.
TGTGCCAGCAGCCAACTTCCGGGGGGACAGGGGGAAAAACTGTTTTTT	CASSQLPGGQGEKLFF	TRBV3-1/TRBV3-2	TRBJ1-4	TRBD1	.
TGTGCCAGCAGTGACCCGGACAGGGTAAATGGCTACACCTTC	CASSDPDRVNGYTF	TRBV6-4	TRBJ1-2	TRBD1	.
TGTGCCAGCAGTTTAGAATCTGTCCCAGTTGCCGAGCAGTACTTC	CASSLESVPVAEQYF	TRBV27	TRBJ2-7	.	.
TGTGCCAGCAGCTTGGCCCCGGCATTCCAGGACACTGAAGCTTTCTTT	CASSLAPAFQDTEAFF	TRBV5-4	TRBJ1-1	.	.
TGTGCCAGCGCAGGGTTAAGCAATCAGCCCCAGCATTTT	CASAGLSNQPQHF	TRBV27	TRBJ1-5	.	.
TGTGCCAGCAGCCCGAAGGGACAGGGGGTTTATACGCAGTATTTT	CASSPKGQGVYTQYF	TRBV5-4	TRBJ2-3	TRBD1	.
TGTGCCAGCAGCCCCGGACAGGGGCAGGGCGAGCAGTACTTC	CASSPGQGQGEQYF	TRBV7-6	TRBJ2-7	TRBD1	.
TGCGCCAGCAGCTTTACGCGTCCGGACACCGGGGAGCTGTTTTTT	CASSFTRPDTGELFF	TRBV5-1	TRBJ2-2	.	.
TGTGCCAGCAGCTTAGTCTCGGGACAGGGAGGCACAGATACGCAGTATTTT	CASSLVSGQGGTDTQYF	TRBV7-8	TRBJ2-3	TRBD1	few
TGTGCCTGGAGTTTATACAGGGAGACTGAAGCTTTCTTT	CAWSLYRETEAFF	TRBV30	TRBJ1-1	.	.
TGTGCCAGTAGTATGGTCGGGACAGGGCCTCCTAGGCAGTTCTTC	CASSMVGTGPPRQFF	TRBV19	TRBJ2-1	TRBD1	.
TGTGCCTGGAACCCCCGGGGATTTTACTCACCCCTCCACTTT	CAWNPRGFYSPLHF	TRBV30	TRBJ1-6	.	.
TGTGCCAGTAGTTCCGGACAGGGGTACCAAGAGACCCAGTACTTC	CASSSGQGYQETQYF	TRBV19	TRBJ2-5	TRBD1	.
TGTGCCACCAGCAGAACACCCCAGGGTACCGTATACCATGAGCAGTTCTTC	CATSRTPQGTVYHEQFF	TRBV15	TRBJ2-1	.	once
TGTGCCAGCAGCCCCTTCCGAGTCACTGAAGCTTTCTTT	CASSPFRVTEAFF	TRBV9	TRBJ1-1	.	.
TGTGCCAGCAGTCCGGGACAGGGGTATCAGCCCCAGCATTTT	CASSPGQGYQPQHF	TRBV2	TRBJ1-5	TRBD1	.
TGTGCCAGCAGCCTTAGGGACAGCTACGATGAGCAGTTCTTC	CASSLRDSYDEQFF	TRBV4-2	TRBJ2-1	TRBD1	.
TGTGCCAGCAGTTACTCGAAAGTCGGGGGTCCCTACGAGCAGTACTTC	CASSYSKVGGPYEQYF	TRBV6-5	TRBJ2-7	.	.
TGCGCCAGCAGCCAAGATCACTATATGAACACTGAAGCTTTCTTT	CASSQDHYMNTEAFF	TRBV4-1	TRBJ1-1	.	.
TGTGCCAGCAGCTCCTGGACAGGGGAAGATACGCAGTATTTT	CASSSWTGEDTQYF	TRBV7-6	TRBJ2-3	TRBD1	.
TGTGCCAGCAGTCAATTAGCGGGGGGGCAGGAGACCCAGTACTTC	CASSQLAGGQETQYF	TRBV27	TRBJ2-5	TRBD2	.
TGTGCCAGCAGTGAAGATAGATTCGGGTTACAAGAGACCCAGTACTTC	CASSEDRFGLQETQYF	TRBV6-1	TRBJ2-5	.	.
TGTGCCATCAGTGAAAGTCGGCAGGGGGATGAAAAACTGTTTTTT	CAISESRQGDEKLFF	TRBV10-3	TRBJ1-4	TRBD1	.
TGTGCCAGCTCACCAAGACCCCCGGGACAGGGCGGCGAGCAGTACTTC	CASSPRPPGQGGEQYF	TRBV18	TRBJ2-7	TRBD1	.
TGTGCCAGCAGCGCAATTGGGGGGGATAGCAATCAGCCCCAGCATTTT	CASSAIGGDSNQPQHF	TRBV5-5	TRBJ1-5	.	.